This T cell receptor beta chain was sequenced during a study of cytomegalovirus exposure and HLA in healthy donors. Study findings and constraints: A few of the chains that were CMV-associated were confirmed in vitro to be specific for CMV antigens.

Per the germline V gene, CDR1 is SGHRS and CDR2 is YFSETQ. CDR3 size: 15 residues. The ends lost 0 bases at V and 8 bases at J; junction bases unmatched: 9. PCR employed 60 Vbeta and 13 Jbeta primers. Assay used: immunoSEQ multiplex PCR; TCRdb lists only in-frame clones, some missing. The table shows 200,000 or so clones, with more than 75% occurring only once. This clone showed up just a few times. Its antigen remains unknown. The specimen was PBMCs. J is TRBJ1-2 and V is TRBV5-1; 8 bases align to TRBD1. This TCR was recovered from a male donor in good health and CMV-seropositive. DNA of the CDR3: TGCGCCAGCAGCTTGGAAACTCAGGGGGCAAACGGCTACACCTTC. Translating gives CASSLETQGANGYTF.